This entry is about one TCR beta chain. Per the original methods: Nucleated cell number was recorded as an estimate derived from reference gene primer amplification. The data were produced by immunoSEQ multiplex PCR, yet TCRdb's version contains in-frame clones alone and is incomplete. For V, J and clone size, that table is used; D and trimming come from the DNA. The sample contains some 200,000 clones, roughly 84% of which appear only once. The sample comes from a study of blood T cell repertoires in COVID-19. Study summary: The samples span acute and convalescent COVID-19 from the United States, Italy and Spain. PBMCs, B-cell-depleted T cells, or T cells provided the cDNA or gDNA that made up the material.

The V gene's germline CDR1 is MDHEN and CDR2 SYDVKM. This CDR3 spans 14 amino acids. Trimming removed 5 bases from V and 4 bases from J; junction bases left unmatched: 3. Seattle-derived patients entered the study during active infection and were followed longitudinally. Material for sequencing was peripheral blood. The chain is built from TRBV28 and TRBJ1-3; 9 bases match TRBD1. This clonotype was obtained from a woman in her 70s with COVID-19, enrolled during active disease. Here the CDR3 DNA reads TGTGCCAGCAGTAACAGGGGGCGGGGAAACACCATATATTTT. This codes for CASSNRGRGNTIYF.